The 31 T cell receptor beta chains below were found in one sample sequenced in a study of CD8 T cells in Susac syndrome. RNA totalling about 0.45 to 1 ug underwent reverse transcription with random hexamers. TCRdb recomputed calls from the immunoSEQ multiplex PCR reads with MiXCR, one row per CDR3 protein. This table holds hundreds of thousands of distinct CDR3 sequences, about 94% found once. Source material: CD4+ T cells from PBMCs. These receptors all come from a human donor with Susac syndrome.

This clonotype was detected only a few times. The chain employs TRBV4-1 and TRBJ1-1; 8 bases are a match to TRBD1. The CDR3 totals 14 residues. V lost 2 bases and J lost 5; bases outside the gene matches: 4. CDR1 is MGHRA, CDR2 YSYEKL, per germline. The CDR3 protein is CASSQRTGTTEAFF. The CDR3 DNA reads as TGCGCCAGCAGCCAACGGACAGGGACGACTGAAGCTTTCTTT.

The rearrangement joins TRBV4-1 to TRBJ1-4; 10 nucleotides match TRBD1. Germline assignment: CDR1 MGHRA and CDR2 YSYEKL. V shed 4 bases, J shed 4 bases, and the junction held 3 bases outside the gene matches. The CDR3 contains 15 residues. The CDR3 here is CASSLGQGDNEKLFF. CDR3 DNA sequence: TGCGCCAGCAGCCTCGGACAGGGGGATAATGAAAAACTGTTTTTT.

This chain uses TRBV5-1 with TRBJ1-4; D gene unclear. Germline CDR1 and CDR2: SGHRS and YFSETQ. Deletions cut 4 bases from V and 7 bases from J, with 8 bases between. This CDR3 has 12 amino acids. The CDR3 DNA reads TGCGCCAGCAGCACCAACAGTGAAAAACTGTTTTTT. Amino acid sequence: CASSTNSEKLFF.

V usage is TRBV29-1 and J usage is TRBJ2-1; 7 bases fit TRBD2. With 4 bases clipped from V and 4 bases from J, the junction kept 7 bases outside the gene matches. This CDR3 contains 14 residues. Germline lookup yields CDR1 SQVTM and CDR2 ANQGSEA. This CDR3 is CSVVLADLYNEQFF. As DNA, the CDR3 is TGCAGCGTTGTGCTAGCGGACCTTTACAATGAGCAGTTCTTC.

The genes are TRBV28 and TRBJ1-5; no clear D. CDR1 is MDHEN and CDR2 is SYDVKM in the germline V gene. Deletions cut 2 bases from V and 2 bases from J, with 10 bases between. The CDR3 loop spans 15 amino acids. This chain's CDR3 is CASSLDPRGNQPQHF. The CDR3 nucleotides are TGTGCCAGCAGTTTAGACCCGAGGGGCAATCAGCCCCAGCATTTT.

The chain couples TRBV4-2 to TRBJ1-4; D gene unclear. The CDR3 has 16 residues. The V and J ends lost 4 bases and 4 bases respectively, with 16 bases between them. Looked up from germline, CDR1 is LGHNA and CDR2 is YNFKEQ. The CDR3 loop is CASSPTPGSFNEKLFF. CDR3 DNA: TGTGCCAGCAGCCCCACCCCGGGGAGTTTTAATGAAAAACTGTTTTTT.

On this clonotype: One junction end does not reproduce the germline sequence, and a read error may be involved. The chain recombines TRBV7-7 with TRBJ2-2; no clear D. The V gene's germline CDR1 is SSHAT and CDR2 FNYEAQ (reference sequence). The CDR3 has 14 residues. The chain's CDR3 is CASSPRLESGELFF. The CDR3 DNA reads as TGTGCTAGCAGCCCTCGGCTAGAATCCGGGGAGCTGTTTTTT.

This clonotype was picked up a small number of times. J is TRBJ1-1 and V is TRBV29-1, with unresolved D. The CDR3 has 15 residues. Germline V CDR1 and CDR2: SQVTM, ANQGSEA. V lost 4 bases, J lost 3 bases, and 18 bases lay in between. In DNA form, the CDR3 reads TGCAGCGTTGCGGGCCAATCTGTTCCGGACACTGAAGCTTTCTTT. Protein: CSVAGQSVPDTEAFF.

The chain joins TRBV4-2 to TRBJ1-4, with no clear D. V was shortened by 6 bases and J by 8 bases, with 16 bases between the two germline ends. The CDR3 is made up of 14 amino acids. The germline gives CDR1 LGHNA, CDR2 YNFKEQ. The CDR3 reads CASSYNGGREKLFF. Here the CDR3 DNA reads TGTGCCAGCAGTTACAACGGAGGTCGGGAAAAACTGTTTTTT.

The rearrangement uses TRBV5-1 and TRBJ1-1; 7 nucleotides agree with TRBD1. This CDR3 has 13 residues. Germline lookup yields CDR1 SGHRS and CDR2 YFSETQ. V lost 7 bases, J lost 2 bases, and 5 bases stayed unmatched. CDR3 sequence reads: CASRQGLNTEAFF. The CDR3 nucleotides are TGCGCCAGCCGACAGGGCCTTAACACTGAAGCTTTCTTT. Supplemented by reference TRBV5-1 and TRBJ1-1, the full variable domain reads KAGVTQTPRYLIKTRGQQVTLSCSPISGHRSVSWYQQTPGQGLQFLFEYFSETQRNKGNFPGRFSGRQFSNSRSEMNVSTLELGDSALYLCASRQGLNTEAFFGQGTRLTVV.

This sequence joins TRBV7-3 and TRBJ2-5; 8 positions match TRBD1. The CDR3 has 12 amino acids. Unmatched junction bases numbered 2, after V lost 6 bases and J lost 5 bases. Germline CDR1 SGHTA, CDR2 FQGTGA. The CDR3 coding sequence is TGTGCCAGCAGGGACAGGGATGAGACCCAGTACTTC. Its translation is CASRDRDETQYF.

The chain has TRBV5-4 and TRBJ2-1, with TRBD2 as a possible D gene (6 bases). The CDR3 loop spans 17 amino acids. Germline CDR1 and CDR2: SGHNT and YYREEE (reference sequence). V was pared by 0 bases and J by 6 bases, with 19 bases between. The CDR3 bases are TGTGCCAGCAGCTTGGAAGGAGGGATTTTGGGGGGCAATGAGCAGTTCTTC. It specifies CASSLEGGILGGNEQFF. Filled out from reference TRBV5-4 and TRBJ2-1, the complete variable domain reads ETGVTQSPTHLIKTRGQQVTLRCSSQSGHNTVSWYQQALGQGPQFIFQYYREEENGRGNFPPRFSGLQFPNYSSELNVNALELDDSALYLCASSLEGGILGGNEQFFGPGTRLTVL.

The chain has TRBV2 and TRBJ1-5; D possibly corresponds to TRBD1 (5 bases). The CDR3 totals 17 residues. V lost 5 bases to trimming and J lost 3 bases, with 20 bases between them. Germline loops: CDR1 SNHLY, CDR2 FYNNEI. The CDR3 sequence: CASSLGQSRRYNQPQHF. Here the CDR3 DNA reads TGTGCCAGCAGTCTCGGACAAAGTCGCCGCTACAATCAGCCCCAGCATTTT.

This clonotype was recorded once. The CDR3 sequence: CASSQRPGLYGYTF. The CDR3 DNA is TGTGCCAGCTCTCAACGCCCAGGGCTCTATGGCTACACCTTC. The gene calls are TRBV5-6 and TRBJ1-2, with a tentative D call TRBD1 (5 bases). Germline CDR1 reads SGHDT; CDR2 reads YYEEEE. V shed 7 bases and J shed 4 bases, with 17 bases lying between them. The CDR3 spans 14 residues.

The V call is TRBV5-6, the J call TRBJ1-1; D may be TRBD1 (5 bases). The CDR3 has 19 amino acids. Germline V gives CDR1 SGHDT, CDR2 YYEEEE. V was clipped by 4 bases and J by 1 base, with 26 bases between them. CDR3 nucleotides: TGTGCCAGCAGCGATCTAATGCCACCGGGGACCGAGCCGAACACTGAAGCTTTCTTT. Translation: CASSDLMPPGTEPNTEAFF.

The rearrangement joins TRBV5-4 to TRBJ1-1; possible D gene TRBD1, 5 bases. Germline loops: CDR1 SGHNT, CDR2 YYREEE (reference sequence). The V gene lost 5 bases and the J gene lost 4 bases, with 12 bases spanning the gap. The CDR3 has 13 amino acids. The CDR3 reads CASRPDSSTEAFF. CDR3 nucleotide sequence: TGTGCCAGCAGACCCGACAGTTCCACTGAAGCTTTCTTT.

The chain carries TRBV28 and TRBJ1-2, with D hard to call. Trimming took 5 bases from V and 2 from J, leaving 9 bases between them. There are 13 residues in the CDR3. Per germline, CDR1 MDHEN and CDR2 SYDVKM. The DNA for the CDR3 is TGTGCCAGCAGTCAATCGGCCAACTATGGCTACACCTTC. Translated, it gives CASSQSANYGYTF.

The V call is TRBV5-1, the J call TRBJ2-5, with 8 bases that match TRBD1. The trim removed 4 bases at V and 4 bases at J, leaving 15 bases unmatched. The CDR3 totals 17 residues. Looked up from germline, CDR1 is SGHRS and CDR2 is YFSETQ. This chain's CDR3 is CASSPLPHGQGGETQYF. The CDR3 coding sequence is TGCGCCAGCAGCCCCCTCCCCCACGGACAGGGCGGAGAGACCCAGTACTTC.

V gene TRBV5-1 combines with J gene TRBJ2-1; D remains ambiguous. Germline lookup yields CDR1 SGHRS and CDR2 YFSETQ. This CDR3 has 16 amino acids. Trimming took 0 bases from V and 8 from J, leaving 18 bases between them. This chain's CDR3 is CASSLGRANADHEQFF. In DNA, the CDR3 is TGCGCCAGCAGCTTGGGTAGGGCCAACGCAGATCATGAGCAGTTCTTC.

This chain joins TRBV2 and TRBJ2-5, with D possibly matching TRBD2 (6 bases). The V and J ends lost 8 bases and 3 bases respectively, with 13 bases between them. Germline V gene lookup returns CDR1 SNHLY and CDR2 FYNNEI. The CDR3 has 13 residues. The CDR3 sequence: CASGLRREETQYF. In DNA, the CDR3 is TGTGCCAGCGGGTTGCGGAGGGAAGAGACCCAGTACTTC.

In this sample, this clonotype turned up once. The CDR3 sequence is CSARAGGNTGELFF. As DNA, the CDR3 is TGCAGTGCTAGAGCAGGGGGAAACACCGGGGAGCTGTTTTTT. The chain uses TRBV20-1 and TRBJ2-2; 7 bases are a match to TRBD1. The CDR3 length is 14 residues. Germline assignment: CDR1 DFQATT and CDR2 SNEGSKA (reference sequence). Trimming at V came to 1 base and at J to 2 bases, leaving 1 base not matched to a gene.

The chain has TRBV29-1 and TRBJ2-3; D is possibly TRBD1 or TRBD2 (5 bases each). Looked up from germline, CDR1 is SQVTM and CDR2 is ANQGSEA. There are 15 residues in the CDR3. V lost 7 bases to trimming and J lost 2 bases, with 19 bases between them. The CDR3 DNA reads TGCAGCGCCAGACCCGAGGGACGGATCACAGATACGCAGTATTTT. Translation gives CSARPEGRITDTQYF.

The V call is TRBV4-3, the J call TRBJ1-2; TRBD1 is a possible D gene (6 bases). V lost 1 base and J lost 4, with 16 bases in between. The CDR3 is 16 amino acids. Looked up from germline, CDR1 is LGHNA and CDR2 is YSLEER. CDR3 in amino acids: CASSQVSGGEVYGYTF. CDR3 nucleotides: TGCGCCAGCAGCCAAGTGAGTGGGGGCGAGGTCTATGGCTACACCTTC.

The J gene is TRBJ1-1, the V gene TRBV6-5, with unresolved D. The CDR3 length is 15 residues. V gave up 2 bases and J gave up 0 bases, with 10 bases separating them. The germline V gene encodes CDR1 MNHEY and CDR2 SVGAGI. The CDR3, as DNA: TGTGCCAGCAGTTACGGGCGATCTGTGAACACTGAAGCTTTCTTT. Its protein product is CASSYGRSVNTEAFF.

The rearrangement joins TRBV5-1 to TRBJ2-5, with 9 bases identical to TRBD2. V lost 0 bases to trimming and J lost 3 bases; unmatched junction nucleotides: 0. The CDR3 is 14 residues long. Germline lookup yields CDR1 SGHRS and CDR2 YFSETQ. CDR3 nucleotide sequence: TGCGCCAGCAGCTTGGAGCGGGGGGAAGAGACCCAGTACTTC. This translates into CASSLERGEETQYF. The variable domain in full, completed from reference TRBV5-1 and TRBJ2-5, reads KAGVTQTPRYLIKTRGQQVTLSCSPISGHRSVSWYQQTPGQGLQFLFEYFSETQRNKGNFPGRFSGRQFSNSRSEMNVSTLELGDSALYLCASSLERGEETQYFGPGTRLLVL.

The chain employs TRBV20-1 and TRBJ1-5, with a weak D call TRBD1 (6 bases). The ends were cut back, 1 base at V and 1 base at J, with 14 bases in the middle. The germline V gene has CDR1 DFQATT and CDR2 SNEGSKA (reference sequence). This CDR3 spans 16 amino acids. Written as DNA, the CDR3 is TGCAGTGCTAGAGTCCCGGGGGCGCGAAGCAATCAGCCCCAGCATTTT. This translates into CSARVPGARSNQPQHF.

The chain links TRBV19 to TRBJ1-2; TRBD1 agrees at 7 bases. This CDR3 is 17 amino acids long. J gave up 4 bases and V 4 bases, and 15 bases lay outside the gene matches. Germline V lookup: CDR1 LNHDA, CDR2 SQIVND (reference sequence). The CDR3 nucleotides are TGTGCCAGTAGTACTCTTATCGTCAAGGACAGGACCTATGGCTACACCTTC. Protein product: CASSTLIVKDRTYGYTF.

V gene TRBV11-3 combines with J gene TRBJ1-1; D gene uncertain. V was cut by 5 bases and J by 5 bases, with 12 bases left in between. The CDR3 contains 13 residues. The V gene's germline CDR1 is SGHNT and CDR2 YENEEA. CDR3 nucleotide sequence: TGTGCCAGCAGCCAGGCATTCGGAACTGAAGCTTTCTTT. It is translated as CASSQAFGTEAFF.

V usage is TRBV30 and J usage is TRBJ1-2; unclear D gene. Germline V gives CDR1 GTSNPN, CDR2 SVGIG (reference sequence). The CDR3 is 15 residues long. Trimming cost V 2 bases and J 5 bases, with 18 bases left between them. The CDR3 DNA follows: TGTGCCTGGAGTACCGGACGGCAAGGGAGGTATGGCTACACCTTC. It specifies CAWSTGRQGRYGYTF.

The chain recombines TRBV15 with TRBJ2-5, with 7 bases identical to TRBD1. Per germline, CDR1 LNHNV and CDR2 YYDKDF (reference sequence). The CDR3 length is 14 residues. Unmatched junction bases numbered 4, after V lost 1 base and J lost 5 bases. The CDR3 region is CATSRATGQETQYF. CDR3 nucleotide sequence: TGTGCCACCAGCAGAGCGACAGGGCAGGAGACCCAGTACTTC.

V and J are TRBV7-9 and TRBJ1-2; a weak D match, TRBD1 (5 bases). Trimming cost V 2 bases and J 8 bases, with 18 bases left between them. In germline, CDR1 is SEHNR, CDR2 FQNEAQ (reference sequence). This CDR3 comprises 15 residues. The CDR3 loop is CASSLFGQGPEGYTF. Here the CDR3 DNA reads TGTGCCAGCAGCTTATTCGGCCAGGGCCCAGAGGGCTACACCTTC.